This T cell receptor (beta chain) was profiled in a study of CD8+CD57+ T cells in acquired aplastic anemia. Study-level results: No significant patient-versus-control difference appeared in CD8+ Simpson's diversity. Around 30 sequences, all CD8+ CDR3, were shared between patients and controls.

CD8+CD57+ cell expansion had been shown by flow cytometry in patients chosen for sequencing. All participating patients were living with severe acquired aplastic anemia. CDR1 ENHRY and CDR2 SYGVKD come from the germline V gene. This CDR3 comprises 13 residues. Germline trimming cut 8 bases from V and 3 bases from J; bases unmatched to any gene: 4. This clonotype was seen at least ten times. Antigen: not known. TCR beta VDJ and CDR3 were profiled, and genomic DNA was the template. TCRdb recomputed calls from the reads with MiXCR, one row per CDR3 protein. This table holds 150,000 to 200,000 distinct CDR3 sequences, around 48% found once.

This rearrangement joins TRBV10-3 to TRBJ2-5; 9 bases map to TRBD1. The sequenced sample was sorted CD4+, CD8+, or CD8+CD57+ T cells (not recorded which) from PBMCs. The source of this sequence is a human donor with aplastic anemia. In DNA, the CDR3 is TGTGCCATCTCACGACAGGGGGAAGAGACCCAGTACTTC. It translates to CAISRQGEETQYF.